In its sample, the clone carrying this TCR beta chain was seen a few times. The antigen is unknown. TCRdb keeps only in-frame clones here, not all; method: immunoSEQ multiplex PCR. The sample carries some 170,000 clones, approximately 87% recorded once. This CDR3 region has 15 residues. The V end lost 0 bases, the J end lost 1 base, and 9 bases lay between the germline ends. Germline-derived CDR1 and CDR2 are SGHTA and FQGNSA. The data were obtained in a study of cytomegalovirus exposure and HLA in healthy donors. Whole-study findings and limits: The listing of 150 or so TCR beta chains classed them as cytomegalovirus-associated. It was reported that the classifier diagnosed cytomegalovirus status with high specificity and sensitivity in both the original and validation cohorts.

The V gene is TRBV7-2, the J gene TRBJ1-1; tentatively, D is TRBD1 (5 bases). The sequence was collected from a woman under 40 in good health and CMV-seronegative. Sequencing was performed on PBMCs. The CDR3 reads CASSLARTQNTEAFF. The CDR3 region has the DNA TGTGCCAGCAGCTTAGCGAGGACACAGAACACTGAAGCTTTCTTT.